Following are 24 T cell receptor beta chains from one sample sequenced in a study of memory CD4+ T cells and cytomegalovirus serostatus. The sort gate was single viable CD3+CD4+CD8-CD45RO+ cells for memory CD4+ T cells. This table comes from immunoSEQ multiplex PCR, and its TCRdb copy is limited to in-frame clones, with some not included. The sample carries 50,000 to 75,000 clones, approximately 78% recorded once. Sequencing was carried out using memory CD4+ T cells from blood. The receptors come from an adult in good health and CMV-seronegative.

The gene calls are TRBV11-2 and TRBJ1-2; a possible D gene is TRBD1 (5 bases). The CDR3 is 13 residues long. In germline, CDR1 is SGHAT, CDR2 FQNNGV. The V and J ends lost 6 bases and 8 bases respectively, with 16 bases between them. Written as DNA, the CDR3 is TGTGCCAGCAGTCCTACGGGGGAGGGAGGCTACACCTTC. This translates into CASSPTGEGGYTF.

The rearrangement uses TRBV5-1 and TRBJ1-2, with 7 bases aligning to TRBD1. The J segment lost 7 bases and the V segment lost 4 bases, leaving 10 bases of the junction unmatched. The CDR3 has 14 amino acids. CDR1 is SGHRS and CDR2 is YFSETQ in the germline V gene. The CDR3 here is CASSLDREVSGYTF. CDR3 bases: TGCGCCAGCAGCCTTGACAGGGAAGTAAGTGGCTACACCTTC. The full variable domain, rest sourced from reference TRBV5-1 and TRBJ1-2, is KAGVTQTPRYLIKTRGQQVTLSCSPISGHRSVSWYQQTPGQGLQFLFEYFSETQRNKGNFPGRFSGRQFSNSRSEMNVSTLELGDSALYLCASSLDREVSGYTFGSGTRLTVV.

The J gene is TRBJ1-5, the V gene TRBV7-9; D gene uncertain. The CDR3 covers 12 residues. V gave up 6 bases and J gave up 4 bases, with 7 bases separating them. Germline V gives CDR1 SEHNR, CDR2 FQNEAQ (reference sequence). The CDR3 spells CASSSYNQPQHF. CDR3 nucleotides: TGTGCCAGCAGTTCATATAATCAGCCCCAGCATTTT.

The chain is built from TRBV10-3 and TRBJ2-2, with 7 bases identical to TRBD1. The CDR3 is 14 amino acids. CDR1 and CDR2 from the germline V gene are ENHRY and SYGVKD. Trimming at V came to 9 bases and at J to 7 bases, leaving 11 bases not matched to a gene. The CDR3 DNA reads TGTGCCATAGGTGACAGGGATTCAATCGGGGAGCTGTTTTTT. It is translated as CAIGDRDSIGELFF.

The chain links TRBV4-1 to TRBJ1-1; D remains ambiguous. CDR1 is MGHRA, CDR2 YSYEKL, per germline. V was trimmed by 1 base and J by 0 bases, leaving 15 bases between them. The CDR3 totals 17 residues. CDR3 sequence reads: CASSQALGSTMNTEAFF. The CDR3 DNA reads TGCGCCAGCAGCCAAGCCCTCGGGTCGACCATGAACACTGAAGCTTTCTTT.

The chain links TRBV5-1 to TRBJ2-7; D remains unclear. The CDR3 has 14 amino acids. V dropped 0 bases and J dropped 0 bases, with 7 bases sitting between them. Germline V lookup: CDR1 SGHRS, CDR2 YFSETQ. Here the CDR3 reads CASSLGGSSYEQYF. Here the CDR3 DNA reads TGCGCCAGCAGCTTGGGTGGAAGCTCCTACGAGCAGTACTTC.

This chain connects TRBV2 to TRBJ2-5; D tentatively reads TRBD1 or TRBD2 (5 bases each). Per germline, CDR1 SNHLY and CDR2 FYNNEI. The CDR3 spans 13 residues. The germline V and J ends were trimmed by 3 bases and 7 bases, with 12 bases remaining between them. In DNA, the CDR3 is TGTGCCAGCAGTGAGGGACCGGGAAGGACCCAGTACTTC. This sequence encodes CASSEGPGRTQYF.

This clone has more than one count but fewer than ten. The gene calls are TRBV2 and TRBJ2-3, with D possibly being TRBD2 (7 bases). The CDR3 contains 13 residues. The V end was cut by 6 bases, the J end by 4 bases, with 11 bases between. The germline V gene encodes CDR1 SNHLY and CDR2 FYNNEI. The chain's CDR3 is CASRRGRADTQYF. The CDR3 bases are TGTGCCAGCAGGAGGGGGAGGGCAGATACGCAGTATTTT.

The rearrangement links TRBV28 to TRBJ2-5; D uncertain. The CDR3 runs 12 residues. Trimming left V 5 bases short and J 10 bases short, with 14 bases between. Germline lookup yields CDR1 MDHEN and CDR2 SYDVKM. The CDR3 reads CASSTRLGFQYF. In DNA form, the CDR3 reads TGTGCCAGCAGTACCCGGTTGGGGTTCCAGTACTTC.

The table lists this clone with a count of one. This chain uses TRBV6-4 with TRBJ2-1; the match to TRBD2 covers 12 bases. The germline gives CDR1 MRHNA, CDR2 SNTAGT. The CDR3 runs 15 residues. Germline trimming cut 5 bases from V and 3 bases from J; bases unmatched to any gene: 2. The DNA of the CDR3 is TGTGCCAGCAGTCAGACTAGCGGGAGCTACAATGAGCAGTTCTTC. It yields the protein CASSQTSGSYNEQFF.

This chain joins TRBV18 and TRBJ2-5; D gene ambiguous. The CDR3 loop spans 13 amino acids. Trimming removed 6 bases at V and 5 bases at J, with 13 bases between. The germline CDR1 and CDR2 sequences are KGHSH and LQKENI. CDR3 amino acids: CASSPQLGETQYF. The CDR3 DNA is TGTGCCAGCTCCCCCCAGTTGGGGGAGACCCAGTACTTC.

This CDR3 is CASSIDQGSEQYF. CDR3 DNA sequence: TGTGCCAGTAGTATAGATCAGGGGAGCGAGCAGTACTTC. The gene calls are TRBV19 and TRBJ2-7, with a tentative D call TRBD1 (6 bases). This CDR3 has 13 amino acids. Trimming pared 0 bases from V and 6 bases from J, leaving 9 bases between. CDR1 and CDR2 (germline): LNHDA, SQIVND (reference sequence).

The chain employs TRBV18 and TRBJ1-4; D is unresolved. The V gene's germline CDR1 is KGHSH and CDR2 LQKENI. The CDR3 runs to 14 residues. V lost 1 base and J 2 bases, leaving 5 bases between the germline ends. The CDR3, as DNA: TGTGCCAGCTCACCACTTCTGACTAATGAAAAACTGTTTTTT. It yields the protein CASSPLLTNEKLFF.

The chain employs TRBV5-6 and TRBJ1-2; D is unclear. Germline lookup yields CDR1 SGHDT and CDR2 YYEEEE. CDR3 size: 12 residues. The V gene lost 5 bases and the J gene lost 0 bases, with 5 bases spanning the gap. The CDR3 nucleotides read TGTGCCAGCAGTACCTCTAACTATGGCTACACCTTC. This gives the protein CASSTSNYGYTF.

The rearrangement joins TRBV19 to TRBJ1-2, with TRBD1 identical over 9 bases. This CDR3 contains 19 residues. Trimming took 7 bases from V and 4 from J; bases not matched to a gene: 22. Germline V gives CDR1 LNHDA, CDR2 SQIVND (reference sequence). The CDR3: CASTSGQGVRSGYSYGYTF. The CDR3 DNA reads TGTGCCAGTACCTCGGGACAGGGCGTTCGCTCCGGATATAGCTATGGCTACACCTTC.

The chain employs TRBV7-2 and TRBJ2-1; D may be TRBD2 (5 bases). This CDR3 has 14 residues. Trimming took 1 base from V and 6 from J, leaving 10 bases between them. Looked up from germline, CDR1 is SGHTA and CDR2 is FQGNSA. CDR3 nucleotides: TGTGCCAGCAGCTTAGGGGAGCCCTCCAATGAGCAGTTCTTC. Translation: CASSLGEPSNEQFF.

There are a few counts of this clone. The V call is TRBV6-5, the J call TRBJ1-2; maybe TRBD1 (5 bases). V lost 6 bases and J lost 4, with 15 bases in between. CDR1 and CDR2 (germline): MNHEY, SVGAGI. The CDR3 is made up of 14 amino acids. The CDR3 loop reads CASSPGGGTYGYTF. Written as DNA, the CDR3 is TGTGCCAGCAGCCCCGGAGGCGGGACCTATGGCTACACCTTC.

The chain couples TRBV19 to TRBJ2-7, with D possibly being TRBD1 (6 bases). Between the trimmed V and J ends, which lost 11 bases and 3 bases, there was a span of 17 bases. This CDR3 is 13 amino acids long. Germline V gene sequence: CDR1 LNHDA, CDR2 SQIVND (reference sequence). The CDR3 DNA is TGTGCCGTAGGACCCGGGACAAACTACGAGCAGTACTTC. It yields the protein CAVGPGTNYEQYF.

The CDR3 loop is CAWSVGGSSYEQYF. The CDR3 DNA is TGTGCCTGGAGTGTCGGTGGGAGCTCCTACGAGCAGTACTTC. This chain uses TRBV30 with TRBJ2-7; TRBD2 might be the D (5 bases). Trimming left V 0 bases short and J 0 bases short, with 9 bases between. This CDR3 comprises 14 residues. Germline V gene sequence: CDR1 GTSNPN, CDR2 SVGIG (reference sequence).

The J gene is TRBJ2-6, the V gene TRBV6-1, with unresolved D. The length of the CDR3 is 14 residues. The V and J ends lost 8 bases and 0 bases respectively, with 8 bases between them. Looked up from germline, CDR1 is MNHNS and CDR2 is SASEGT. In nucleotides, the CDR3 is TGTGCCAGCGGTTTGGGCTCTGGGGCCAACGTCCTGACTTTC. Amino acid sequence: CASGLGSGANVLTF.

The chain employs TRBV15 and TRBJ1-2; D call uncertain. V lost 5 bases and J 4 bases, leaving 17 bases between the germline ends. Germline V gene lookup returns CDR1 LNHNV and CDR2 YYDKDF (reference sequence). This CDR3 region has 15 residues. The CDR3: CATSRPDEAFYGYTF. The DNA for the CDR3 is TGTGCCACCAGCCGCCCTGACGAGGCGTTCTATGGCTACACCTTC.

The chain employs TRBV11-2 and TRBJ2-1, with 10 bases matching TRBD2. Germline lookup yields CDR1 SGHAT and CDR2 FQNNGV. The CDR3 runs to 14 residues. The V segment lost 5 bases and the J segment 5 bases; nucleotides outside the gene matches: 3. CDR3 coding DNA: TGTGCCAGCAGCCAAGCGGGAGGGAACAATGAGCAGTTCTTC. Translation: CASSQAGGNNEQFF.

The CDR3 here is CASSGEGGYEQYF. The CDR3 region has the DNA TGTGCCAGCAGTGGAGAGGGGGGCTACGAGCAGTACTTC. The chain is built from TRBV6-1 and TRBJ2-7; perhaps D is TRBD1 or TRBD2 (6 bases each). The CDR3 totals 13 residues. Trimming removed 4 bases at V and 3 bases at J, with 10 bases between. The germline gives CDR1 MNHNS, CDR2 SASEGT.

The chain uses TRBV18 and TRBJ2-2, with 11 bases that match TRBD1. With 4 bases clipped from V and 0 bases from J, the junction kept 4 bases outside the gene matches. In germline, CDR1 is KGHSH, CDR2 LQKENI. CDR3 length: 17 residues. This CDR3 reads CASSQDRGRANTGELFF. The CDR3 DNA reads TGTGCCAGCTCACAGGACAGGGGGCGTGCGAACACCGGGGAGCTGTTTTTT.